This record concerns one T cell receptor beta chain sequence. The sample belongs to a study of blood T cell repertoires in COVID-19. Study-level information: Spain, Italy and the United States supplied samples that represented acute and convalescent COVID-19. In each case, the material was cDNA or gDNA derived from T cells, B-cell-depleted T cells, or PBMCs.

V dropped 8 bases and J dropped 6 bases, with 9 bases sitting between them. The CDR3 consists of 11 residues. Germline CDR1 and CDR2: SNHLY and FYNNEI. Original analysis: From reference gene primer amplification, estimates of nucleated cell counts were derived. Repertoires were generated with immunoSEQ multiplex PCR, while TCRdb's copy carries only in-frame clones and drops some. D and trimming come from the DNA, and the V and J calls and clone size come from that table. This table holds fewer than 250,000 clones, roughly 80% found once. The rearrangement uses TRBV2 and TRBJ2-3; possibly TRBD2 for D (5 bases). The sequence was collected from a human donor in a cohort sampled during active COVID-19. The sample comprised peripheral blood. As DNA, the CDR3 is TGTGCCAGCGGAGGTGAGGATACGCAGTATTTT. Its protein product is CASGGEDTQYF.